This T cell receptor (beta chain) came from a study of vaccination and CD4 T cells after COVID-19. Study context: Two Hispanic individuals were among six male and four female convalescent patients. Each participant was administered two doses of a vaccine, which was either BNT162b2 or mRNA-1273.

Treatment defined: roughly ten-day PBMC culture with coronavirus spike peptide pools or control peptides (ViraFEST assay). Peptide pool stimulation in ViraFEST expanded antigen-specific T cells, whose TCRs were then sequenced. In this sample, this clonotype turned up a few times. Its target is not known. The study sequenced cultured CD4+ T cell DNA using the Oncomine TCR Beta short-read assay. TCRdb passed the PCR reads through MiXCR, listing each CDR3 protein once. The sample carries approximately 14,000 distinct CDR3 sequences, less than 25% recorded once. Germline-derived CDR1 and CDR2 are DFQATT and SNEGSKA (reference sequence). V gave up 2 bases and J gave up 5 bases, with 19 bases separating them. This CDR3 has 16 amino acids.

This TCR was recovered from a human donor who received a COVID-19 vaccine. The chain joins TRBV20-1 to TRBJ2-1; either TRBD1 or TRBD2 may supply D (6 bases each). This specimen was CD4+ T cells from blood, cultured in vitro, taken before SARS-CoV-2 vaccination. CDR3 loop: CSARSPGGPRDNEQFF. As DNA, the CDR3 is TGCAGTGCTAGATCACCCGGGGGCCCCCGGGACAATGAGCAGTTCTTC.